One and the same sample provided the 21 T cell receptor beta chains below, sequenced in a study of cytomegalovirus exposure and HLA in healthy donors. The PCR used 60 Vbeta and 13 Jbeta primers. TCRdb's copy holds only in-frame clones and misses some; the assay was immunoSEQ multiplex PCR. The table includes 110,000 to 150,000 clones, 80% detected once. The specimen sequenced was PBMCs. These receptors all come from a man aged 40-55 years in good health and CMV-seropositive.

The V call is TRBV9, the J call TRBJ2-7; 12 positions match TRBD2. The CDR3 has 14 residues. V lost 0 bases to trimming and J lost 7 bases; unmatched junction nucleotides: 2. From germline, CDR1 is SGDLS and CDR2 YYNGEE. The CDR3 DNA reads TGTGCCAGCAGCGTAGGACTAGCGGGAGATGAGCAGTACTTC. This encodes CASSVGLAGDEQYF.

This clone was found a few times. The CDR3 DNA reads TGTGCCAGCAGCTTAGTTGCGGGGCGCTCGGTTCGGAGATCCTACGAGCAGTACTTC. Translated: CASSLVAGRSVRRSYEQYF. The chain is built from TRBV7-6 and TRBJ2-7; possible D gene TRBD2, 6 bases. V was clipped by 1 base and J by 1 base, with 23 bases between them. Germline CDR1 is SGHVS and CDR2 is FNYEAQ. The CDR3 totals 19 residues.

The chain is built from TRBV5-1 and TRBJ2-7; 10 positions agree with TRBD2. Germline CDR1 SGHRS, CDR2 YFSETQ. The CDR3 runs to 15 residues. V was pared by 2 bases and J by 0 bases, with 2 bases of the junction left unmatched. The CDR3, as DNA: TGCGCCAGCAGCTTCGGGACTAGCGACTCCTACGAGCAGTACTTC. This gives the protein CASSFGTSDSYEQYF.

The chain carries TRBV9 and TRBJ1-2; D might be TRBD1 (6 bases). V was shortened by 3 bases and J by 7 bases, with 25 bases between the two germline ends. Germline-derived CDR1 and CDR2 are SGDLS and YYNGEE. The CDR3 has 17 residues. CDR3 amino acids: CASSARRHLQGSGGYTF. CDR3 sequence (DNA): TGTGCCAGCAGCGCCCGCCGACACTTACAGGGAAGTGGTGGCTACACCTTC.

The chain joins TRBV7-2 to TRBJ1-5; 7 nucleotides align to TRBD1. J gave up 7 bases and V 5 bases, and 5 bases lay outside the gene matches. Germline V gene lookup returns CDR1 SGHTA and CDR2 FQGNSA. The CDR3 sequence is 13 residues long. The CDR3 loop is CASSRNRGQPQHF. CDR3 sequence (DNA): TGTGCCAGCAGCCGTAACAGGGGCCAGCCCCAGCATTTT. The complete variable domain, with remaining parts taken from reference TRBV7-2 and TRBJ1-5, reads GAGVSQSPSNKVTEKGKDVELRCDPISGHTALYWYRQSLGQGLEFLIYFQGNSAPDKSGLPSDRFSAERTGGSVSTLTIQRTQQEDSAVYLCASSRNRGQPQHFGDGTRLSIL.

This chain's CDR3 is CASSYSFQGLDYGYTF. The CDR3 DNA is TGTGCCAGCAGTTACTCTTTTCAGGGGCTGGACTATGGCTACACCTTC. V is TRBV6-5 and J is TRBJ1-2; possibly TRBD1 for D (6 bases). Trimming removed 0 bases from V and 3 bases from J, with 14 bases in between. The germline V gene encodes CDR1 MNHEY and CDR2 SVGAGI. This CDR3 has 16 residues.

This chain uses TRBV10-3 with TRBJ1-5; 7 nucleotides agree with TRBD1. This CDR3 is built from 16 residues. The V gene end was trimmed by 11 bases and the J gene end by 3 bases; junction bases not matched to a gene: 16. Germline V gene data show CDR1 as ENHRY and CDR2 as SYGVKD. CDR3 sequence reads: CAATPGDSRTNQPQHF. CDR3 sequence (DNA): TGTGCCGCCACGCCCGGGGACAGTCGTACCAATCAGCCCCAGCATTTT.

V is TRBV7-8 and J is TRBJ1-4, with TRBD1 matching over 8 bases. The CDR3 is 15 amino acids. In germline, CDR1 is SGHVS, CDR2 FQNEAQ. The trim removed 2 bases at V and 7 bases at J, leaving 6 bases unmatched. Here the CDR3 DNA reads TGTGCCAGCAGCTTAATCATCACAGGGGGTGAAAAACTGTTTTTT. This sequence encodes CASSLIITGGEKLFF.

V is TRBV30 and J is TRBJ2-7; 10 bases fit TRBD1. The CDR3 totals 14 residues. Per the germline V gene, CDR1 is GTSNPN and CDR2 is SVGIG (reference sequence). The trim removed 0 bases at V and 7 bases at J, leaving 6 bases unmatched. The CDR3 loop reads CAWSVRRDRGEQYF. DNA of the CDR3: TGTGCCTGGAGTGTCCGACGGGACAGGGGAGAGCAGTACTTC.

This clone has more than one count but fewer than ten. This rearrangement joins TRBV9 to TRBJ1-1, with D hard to call. V was trimmed by 0 bases and J by 10 bases, leaving 13 bases between them. The CDR3 loop spans 13 amino acids. CDR1 and CDR2 (germline): SGDLS, YYNGEE. The CDR3 loop reads CASSVDSRNGAFF. CDR3 in DNA: TGTGCCAGCAGCGTAGATAGTAGAAACGGAGCTTTCTTT.

V usage is TRBV27 and J usage is TRBJ2-4; the D gene is possibly TRBD1 (5 bases). CDR1 and CDR2 (germline): MNHEY, SMNVEV (reference sequence). V dropped 3 bases and J dropped 5 bases, with 11 bases sitting between them. The CDR3 is made up of 14 amino acids. The CDR3 DNA reads TGTGCCAGCAGTTTTAGGGGCAAAGAAAACATTCAGTACTTC. Protein sequence: CASSFRGKENIQYF.

The chain employs TRBV7-6 and TRBJ2-5, with 10 bases lining up with TRBD1. The J call may be faulty, since TRBJ2-7 better matches the DNA end. This CDR3 has 14 residues. From germline, CDR1 is SGHVS and CDR2 FNYEAQ. CDR3 loop: CASSVGQGSYEQYF. CDR3 nucleotide sequence: TGTGCCAGCAGCGTGGGACAGGGGTCCTACGAGCAGTACTTC.

As to this clone: The junction shows a germline mismatch at one end, possibly a read error. V and J are TRBV4-1 and TRBJ2-7, with TRBD1 identical over 7 bases. CDR3 length: 18 residues. From germline, CDR1 is MGHRA and CDR2 YSYEKL. The chain's CDR3 is CASSLMDRTGTVALEQLF. The CDR3 DNA sequence: TGCGCCAGCAGCTTAATGGACCGAACAGGGACAGTAGCCCTCGAGCAGCTCTTC.

V is TRBV29-1 and J is TRBJ2-1, with 7 positions matching TRBD1. CDR3 length: 14 amino acids. V trimming: 4 bases; J trimming: 2 bases; junction bases outside the gene matches: 5. Germline CDR1 SQVTM, CDR2 ANQGSEA. The CDR3 spells CSVVGTDTYNEQFF. The CDR3, as DNA: TGCAGCGTTGTTGGGACAGACACCTACAATGAGCAGTTCTTC.

J is TRBJ2-7 and V is TRBV7-9; TRBD2 is a possible D gene (6 bases). With 2 bases removed from V and 4 bases from J, the gap between germline ends came to 9 bases. The CDR3 covers 13 residues. Germline lookup yields CDR1 SEHNR and CDR2 FQNEAQ (reference sequence). The CDR3 reads CASSLSGEYEQYF. CDR3 nucleotides: TGTGCCAGCAGCTTATCGGGGGAGTACGAGCAGTACTTC.

The chain couples TRBV28 to TRBJ1-1; possibly TRBD1 for D (6 bases). The CDR3 is made up of 16 amino acids. The germline gives CDR1 MDHEN, CDR2 SYDVKM. The V and J ends lost 8 bases and 1 base respectively, with 20 bases between them. CDR3 DNA sequence: TGTGCCAGCCTAGAGAACCTACAGGGCCCGAACACTGAAGCTTTCTTT. Protein product: CASLENLQGPNTEAFF.

This chain uses TRBV2 with TRBJ1-1; D is perhaps TRBD1 (6 bases). The CDR3 sequence is 19 residues long. CDR1 is SNHLY and CDR2 is FYNNEI in the germline V gene. Between the trimmed V and J ends, which lost 4 bases and 0 bases, there was a span of 24 bases. The CDR3: CASSVVFRSGTSLNTEAFF. The CDR3 DNA follows: TGTGCCAGCAGTGTTGTTTTCAGGTCAGGGACATCCTTGAACACTGAAGCTTTCTTT.

The genes are TRBV4-1 and TRBJ2-1; 11 positions agree with TRBD2. V lost 0 bases, J lost 5 bases, and 12 bases stayed unmatched. Germline CDR1 reads MGHRA; CDR2 reads YSYEKL. This CDR3 is built from 19 residues. CDR3 region: CASSQDISLAGGDDNEQFF. CDR3 in DNA: TGCGCCAGCAGCCAAGATATAAGTCTAGCGGGGGGTGATGACAATGAGCAGTTCTTC.

V and J are TRBV11-2 and TRBJ1-1, with 7 bases that match TRBD1. The germline gives CDR1 SGHAT, CDR2 FQNNGV. Germline trimming cut 2 bases from V and 0 bases from J; bases unmatched to any gene: 3. The length of the CDR3 is 15 residues. CDR3 region: CASSLKTGMNTEAFF. The CDR3 DNA reads as TGTGCCAGCAGCTTAAAGACAGGGATGAACACTGAAGCTTTCTTT.

This chain connects TRBV5-1 to TRBJ2-1; perhaps TRBD1 as D (6 bases). The V gene lost 5 bases and the J gene lost 2 bases, with 8 bases spanning the gap. Germline-derived CDR1 and CDR2 are SGHRS and YFSETQ. This CDR3 spans 13 amino acids. CDR3 region: CASRPGAYNEQFF. Written as DNA, the CDR3 is TGCGCCAGCAGACCAGGGGCCTACAATGAGCAGTTCTTC. Together with reference TRBV5-1 and TRBJ2-1, the CDR3 gives the full variable domain: KAGVTQTPRYLIKTRGQQVTLSCSPISGHRSVSWYQQTPGQGLQFLFEYFSETQRNKGNFPGRFSGRQFSNSRSEMNVSTLELGDSALYLCASRPGAYNEQFFGPGTRLTVL.

This chain connects TRBV21-1 to TRBJ1-5; TRBD1 is the table's D call, not checked against the DNA. TRBV21-1 is assigned pseudogene status. This CDR3 has 19 amino acids. CDR3 sequence: CASSELRDRGNYSNQPQHF. Here the CDR3 DNA reads TGTGCCAGCAGCGAACTCCGGGACAGGGGTAATTATAGCAATCAGCCCCAGCATTTT.